Listed below are T cell receptor beta chains from one sample, sequenced in a study of Ad26.COV2.S vaccination and SARS-CoV-2 variants. Produced via immunoSEQ multiplex PCR; TCRdb's table is partial and in-frame only. In the table there are hundreds of thousands of clones, 80% to 90% of which are singletons. The material sequenced was peripheral blood, taken in a trial of Ad26.COV2.S vaccine versus placebo. These receptors all come from a person aged 18 to 59 who received the Ad26.COV2.S COVID-19 vaccine or a placebo. CDR3s include the opening cysteine and the closing phenylalanine or tryptophan. A D gene is named only where the DNA matches it firmly. Only some rows state a clone size, as once, few, many or a class for expanded clones.

j_call d_call clone_size v_call cdr3_nt cdr3_aa
TRBJ2-7 TRBD1 NA TRBV11-1 TGTGCCAGCAGCCGTCGGGACAGCCTCTACGAGCAGTACTTC CASSRRDSLYEQYF
TRBJ1-1 NA NA TRBV5-1 TGCGCCAGCAGCTACAACAGGGTGAGGGACACTGAAGCTTTCTTT CASSYNRVRDTEAFF
TRBJ1-2 NA NA TRBV5-1 TGCGCCAGCAGTCCCCCCAGGGACGGCTATGGCTACACCTTC CASSPPRDGYGYTF
TRBJ1-1 NA NA TRBV18 TGTGCCAGCTCACCAAGGTCAGGGACCACTGAAGCTTTCTTT CASSPRSGTTEAFF
TRBJ1-1 NA once TRBV5-1 TGCGCCAGCAGCCCCCGACCGAACACTGAAGCTTTCTTT CASSPRPNTEAFF
TRBJ2-7 TRBD2 NA TRBV5-1 TGCGCCAGCAGGGCTGGACTAGCGGGAATCTCCTACGAGCAGTACTTC CASRAGLAGISYEQYF
TRBJ1-5 NA NA TRBV5-5 TGTGCCAGCAGCTTGGCCTCACAGCCCCAGCATTTT CASSLASQPQHF
TRBJ1-6 NA NA TRBV28 TGTGCCAGCAGAGTTGGGGACAAAGCTGTGAGTTCACCCCTCCACTTT CASRVGDKAVSSPLHF
TRBJ2-6 NA NA TRBV24-1 TGTGCCACCAGTGATCCGGTAGTGGCCAACGTCCTGACTTTC CATSDPVVANVLTF
TRBJ2-1 TRBD1 NA TRBV19 TGTGCCAGTAGTAGGGGAATGGGACAGGGCGGTACCTCGGAGTTCTTC CASSRGMGQGGTSEFF
TRBJ2-5 NA once TRBV5-1 TGCGCCAGCAGCTGGGATCGGGACACTCAAACGGAGACCCAGTACTTC CASSWDRDTQTETQYF
TRBJ2-6 TRBD1 NA TRBV4-3 TGCGCCAGCAGCCAAGAGTTTCCAGGGGGCTCTGGGGCCAACGTCCTGACTTTC CASSQEFPGGSGANVLTF
TRBJ2-1 TRBD2 NA TRBV5-8 TGTGCCAGCAGCATTGGACTAGCGGGAGGCGATGAGCAGTTCTTC CASSIGLAGGDEQFF
TRBJ1-5 NA NA TRBV30 TGTGCCGCGGGGGGCTTGAGCAATCAGCCCCAGCATTTT CAAGGLSNQPQHF
TRBJ2-3 TRBD1 NA TRBV4-1 TGCGCCAGCAGCCAAGAGTCCCTTCGGACAGGGGGTTCAGATACGCAGTATTTT CASSQESLRTGGSDTQYF
TRBJ2-5 NA NA TRBV18 TGTGCCAGCTCACCACCGAAAGGAGGGCCCGTCAGAGAGACCCAGTACTTC CASSPPKGGPVRETQYF
TRBJ2-3 TRBD2 NA TRBV5-1 TGCGCCAGCAGCTTGGCCCTAGCGGGAGGGCCACCAGATACGCAGTATTTT CASSLALAGGPPDTQYF
TRBJ2-3 NA NA TRBV30 TGTGCCTGGAGTCATCGACGGGTCTCGTGGATTTTGAGCACAGATACGCAGTATTTT CAWSHRRVSWILSTDTQYF
TRBJ1-2 NA NA TRBV18 TGTGCCAGCTCACCCACAAGCAGCGGCTATGGCTACACCTTC CASSPTSSGYGYTF
TRBJ2-5 NA once TRBV5-1 TGCGCCAGCAGCTTGGCTGGGGCGGGTGAGACCCAGTACTTC CASSLAGAGETQYF
TRBJ1-5 NA NA TRBV19 TGTGCCAGTAGTGACCGCTGGGGCGTAGGTCAGCCCCAGCATTTT CASSDRWGVGQPQHF
TRBJ2-7 TRBD1 NA TRBV5-1 TGCGCCAGCAGAAGCCGAGGGACAGGGATGGGGGAGCAGTACTTC CASRSRGTGMGEQYF
TRBJ1-6 NA NA TRBV5-5 TGTGCCAGCAGCTCGCCTCATGGGGCCGGCTCACCCCTCCACTTT CASSSPHGAGSPLHF
TRBJ1-6 NA NA TRBV28 TGTGCCAGCGGCCAATCTTTCAATTCACCCCTCCACTTT CASGQSFNSPLHF